This is a list of T cell receptor beta chains from one sample in a study of blood T cell repertoires in COVID-19. TCRdb's table, derived via immunoSEQ multiplex PCR, lists solely in-frame clones and lacks some. The table lists some 26,000 clones, 82% of them singletons, with 1.8% in the top ten. The sequenced sample consisted of peripheral blood. The receptor set was obtained from a man older than 75 with active or convalescent COVID-19. Both conserved end residues are part of each CDR3. The D gene is left open where the match is weak. The size of a clone is reported for some rows only, either as once, few or many, or as a class for expanded clones.

CDR3	DNA	D	J	size	V
CASTGQDYGYGYTF	TGTGCCAGCACGGGACAGGATTACGGTTATGGCTACACCTTC	TRBD1	TRBJ1-2	-	TRBV6-6
CASSPRRGNYGYTF	TGTGCCAGCAGCCCTAGGCGGGGGAACTATGGCTACACCTTC	-	TRBJ1-2	-	TRBV5-4
CASSQDRGETQYF	TGTGCTAGCAGCCAGGACAGAGGAGAGACCCAGTACTTC	-	TRBJ2-5	-	TRBV7-7
CASSGLGGLAAYEQYF	TGTGCCAGCAGTGGGCTTGGAGGACTAGCGGCCTACGAGCAGTACTTC	TRBD2	TRBJ2-7	-	TRBV27
CASSPPSRETQYF	TGTGCCAGCTCACCACCGTCCCGAGAGACCCAGTACTTC	-	TRBJ2-5	-	TRBV18
CASSEAPSLSPLHF	TGTGCCAGCAGTGAAGCCCCGTCTCTCTCACCCCTCCACTTT	-	TRBJ1-6	-	TRBV2
CASRPGTGGTDTQYF	TGTGCCAGCAGACCCGGGACAGGGGGAACAGATACGCAGTATTTT	TRBD1	TRBJ2-3	once	TRBV2
CASSVGGLNEKLFF	TGTGCCAGCAGCGTCGGCGGGCTTAATGAAAAACTGTTTTTT	-	TRBJ1-4	-	TRBV2
CASSYFVGREQYF	TGTGCCAGCAGTTACTTCGTAGGGAGGGAGCAGTACTTC	-	TRBJ2-7	-	TRBV6-5
CASSRTGDADGYTF	TGTGCCAGTAGTAGGACAGGGGACGCAGATGGCTACACCTTC	TRBD1	TRBJ1-2	once	TRBV19
CASSLSDEQYF	TGTGCCAGCAGCTTATCGGACGAGCAGTACTTC	-	TRBJ2-7	-	TRBV7-9
CASSPTPTSAGELFF	TGTGCCAGCAGCCCGACACCGACTAGTGCCGGGGAGCTGTTTTTT	-	TRBJ2-2	-	TRBV9
CASSQGGRRDRVSTSYGYTF	TGCGCCAGCAGCCAAGGGGGTCGTCGGGACAGGGTGTCTACGAGTTATGGCTACACCTTC	TRBD1	TRBJ1-2	-	TRBV4-1
CASSFGQGTGELFF	TGCGCCAGCAGCTTTGGGCAAGGCACCGGGGAGCTGTTTTTT	-	TRBJ2-2	-	TRBV5-1
CARLGDTFNEQFF	TGTGCCCGCCTCGGGGACACTTTCAATGAGCAGTTCTTC	-	TRBJ2-1	once	TRBV19
CASSFGGPAKNIQYF	TGTGCCAGCAGCTTCGGGGGGCCGGCCAAAAACATTCAGTACTTC	-	TRBJ2-4	once	TRBV5-4
CASSPSDRVHYEQYF	TGTGCCAGCAGCCCGAGCGACAGGGTCCACTACGAGCAGTACTTC	TRBD1	TRBJ2-7	-	TRBV7-9